The 3 T cell receptor beta chains given below trace back to one sample, sequenced in a study of blood T cell repertoires in COVID-19 (dated by TCRdb to between 2020 and 2021). The library was prepared using the immunoSEQ multiplex PCR assay. TCRdb retrieved this table from immuneACCESS and kept in-frame rearrangements only. Not all clones are present; in checked studies, unresolved V genes account for under half, and no reason is known for the remainder. The sample profile shows 160,000 or so clones; about 80% of them were found once. Under 0.75% of the sample belongs to the ten largest clones. Input material: peripheral blood. The source is a man aged 55 to 70 with acute or convalescent COVID-19.

The V and J genes are TRBV6-6 and TRBJ2-3; 7 bases are a match to TRBD2. CDR1 and CDR2 from the germline V gene are MNHNY and SVGAGI (reference sequence). The length of the CDR3 is 16 residues. Trimming removed 7 bases from V and 4 bases from J; junction bases left unmatched: 14. The CDR3 protein is CASISRAGDVADTQYF. CDR3 coding DNA: TGTGCCAGCATCAGCAGGGCGGGAGACGTGGCAGATACGCAGTATTTT.

This sequence joins TRBV7-2 and TRBJ2-7; 7 nucleotides align to TRBD2. Germline assignment: CDR1 SGHTA and CDR2 FQGNSA. CDR3 length: 14 amino acids. J was trimmed by 6 bases and V by 5 bases; bases with no gene match: 10. The CDR3 DNA reads TGTGCCAGCAGCGTAAGCGGGATTGGTGTCGAGCAGTACTTC. The encoded protein is CASSVSGIGVEQYF.

V is TRBV11-2 and J is TRBJ2-1; 8 bases align to TRBD2. Germline V gene sequence: CDR1 SGHAT, CDR2 FQNNGV. J was trimmed by 9 bases and V by 2 bases; bases with no gene match: 6. The CDR3 has 14 amino acids. CDR3 loop: CASSLSGRASEQFF. DNA for the CDR3: TGTGCCAGCAGCTTATCCGGGAGGGCAAGTGAGCAGTTCTTC.